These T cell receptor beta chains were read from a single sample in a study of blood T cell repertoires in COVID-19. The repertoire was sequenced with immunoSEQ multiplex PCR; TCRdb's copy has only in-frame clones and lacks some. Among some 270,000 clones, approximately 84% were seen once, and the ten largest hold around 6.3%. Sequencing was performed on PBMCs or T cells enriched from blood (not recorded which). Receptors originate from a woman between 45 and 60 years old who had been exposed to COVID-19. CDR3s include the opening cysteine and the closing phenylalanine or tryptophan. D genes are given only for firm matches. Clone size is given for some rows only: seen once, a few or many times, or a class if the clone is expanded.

CDR3nt: TGTGCCAGTAGCCTCTTCCCGGAGTACACTGAAGCTTTCTTT
CDR3aa: CASSLFPEYTEAFF
d_gene: .
v_gene: TRBV19
abundance: .
j_gene: TRBJ1-1

CDR3nt: TGTGCCAGCAGCCAAACACTAGCGGGGGGGCGTCGGCAGTTCTTC
CDR3aa: CASSQTLAGGRRQFF
d_gene: TRBD2
v_gene: TRBV3-1/TRBV3-2
abundance: .
j_gene: TRBJ2-1

CDR3nt: TGTGCCAGCACGGTAACTGGGGCCAACGTCCTGACTTTC
CDR3aa: CASTVTGANVLTF
d_gene: .
v_gene: TRBV12-3/TRBV12-4
abundance: .
j_gene: TRBJ2-6

CDR3nt: TGTGCCAGCAGAGCCACAGGATTCTCCTACGAGCAGTACTTC
CDR3aa: CASRATGFSYEQYF
d_gene: .
v_gene: TRBV28
abundance: .
j_gene: TRBJ2-7

CDR3nt: TGCGCCAGCAGCCAAGACAAGAGCTCCTATAATTCACCCCTCCACTTT
CDR3aa: CASSQDKSSYNSPLHF
d_gene: .
v_gene: TRBV4-1
abundance: .
j_gene: TRBJ1-6

CDR3nt: TGCGCCAGCAGCCGGGCCCGGGGGGAGACCCAGTACTTC
CDR3aa: CASSRARGETQYF
d_gene: .
v_gene: TRBV5-1
abundance: .
j_gene: TRBJ2-5

CDR3nt: TGTGCCACCAGCATAACAGGGGGTCTGAACACTGAAGCTTTCTTT
CDR3aa: CATSITGGLNTEAFF
d_gene: TRBD1
v_gene: TRBV15
abundance: once
j_gene: TRBJ1-1

CDR3nt: TGTGCCAGCAGCTTCGGGACAGGGCGGTACGAGCAGTACTTC
CDR3aa: CASSFGTGRYEQYF
d_gene: TRBD1
v_gene: TRBV5-6
abundance: once
j_gene: TRBJ2-7

CDR3nt: TGTGCCAGCAGTTTAGCCCGGACAGGGGTTAGGAATGAGCAGTTCTTC
CDR3aa: CASSLARTGVRNEQFF
d_gene: TRBD1
v_gene: TRBV27
abundance: .
j_gene: TRBJ2-1

CDR3nt: TGTGCCAGCAGTTTTCTAGGACAGGGACGCTATGGCTACACCTTC
CDR3aa: CASSFLGQGRYGYTF
d_gene: TRBD1
v_gene: TRBV27
abundance: .
j_gene: TRBJ1-2

CDR3nt: TGTGCCAGTAGTAGCGGACTAGCGGGGAACACCGGGGAGCTGTTTTTT
CDR3aa: CASSSGLAGNTGELFF
d_gene: TRBD2
v_gene: TRBV19
abundance: .
j_gene: TRBJ2-2

CDR3nt: TGTGCCAGCAGCTTAGTAGGCGGGGGGGCGTGGAATACGCAGTATTTT
CDR3aa: CASSLVGGGAWNTQYF
d_gene: TRBD2
v_gene: TRBV7-2
abundance: .
j_gene: TRBJ2-3

CDR3nt: TGTGCCAGCTCACCCCAGACAGGGAACACTGAAGCTTTCTTT
CDR3aa: CASSPQTGNTEAFF
d_gene: .
v_gene: TRBV18
abundance: .
j_gene: TRBJ1-1